This T cell receptor (beta chain) was recorded in a study of blood T cell repertoires in COVID-19. The trim removed 5 bases at V and 8 bases at J, leaving 9 bases unmatched. Germline values: CDR1 MNHEY, CDR2 SVGEGT. This CDR3 has 14 amino acids. Profiling relied on immunoSEQ multiplex PCR, and the TCRdb table lists in-frame clones only, not all of them. The table includes fewer than 450,000 clones, roughly 87% detected once. This receptor was obtained from a woman aged 25-40 years who had recovered from COVID-19. This chain links TRBV6-2 or TRBV6-3 with TRBJ1-5; 7 positions agree with TRBD1. The sequenced sample was PBMCs or T cells enriched from blood (not recorded which). CDR3 bases: TGTGCCAGCAGTAAACAGGGGATTAGGGAGCCCCAGCATTTT. Protein product: CASSKQGIREPQHF.